The clone carrying this TCR beta chain was detected only a few times. This entry is derived from a study of blood T cells in healthy people across ages. This CDR3 has 14 amino acids. Germline loops: CDR1 SGHDT, CDR2 YYEEEE. Trimming took 6 bases from V and 11 from J, leaving 23 bases between them. Sample-barcoded 5' priming and a J-beta primer mix drove a second PCR of roughly 7 to 11 cycles. Using its own MiXCR run on the 5' RACE reads, TCRdb lists one record per CDR3 protein. This sample yields 800,000 to 1,300,000 distinct CDR3 sequences, of which 20% to 25% are seen a single time; about 0.8% belongs to the top ten. In addition, the sample was reused for a study of T cells of mothers and their children.

Material: blood. The sequence was collected from a girl aged 2-9 years in good health. This chain uses TRBV5-6 with TRBJ2-5; D gene uncertain. The CDR3 sequence is CASITRGISSEQYF. The CDR3 region has the DNA TGTGCCAGCATCACTCGAGGTATTTCCTCGGAGCAGTACTTC.